This T cell receptor (beta chain) derives from a study of shared clonotypes between healthy human individuals (TCRdb year 2020). Regarding the complete study: The cohort comprised a couple of women and a few men aged 18 to 49 years. The study deeply sequenced blood TCR repertoires of about 5 healthy adults to estimate repertoire size and the extent of clonotype sharing between individuals. To increase sequencing depth and limit assay-specific biases, TCR repertoire library preparation and sequencing were carried out by different laboratories using diverse techniques. Between about 0.8 and 9 billion PBMCs per donor were obtained by leukapheresis.

This clone has more than one count but fewer than ten. It has no known antigen specificity. The input lacks base qualities; no much larger clone sits a single base away. TCR CDR3 regions were amplified from genomic DNA by multiplex PCR using the deep immunoSEQ assay. For each cell subset, the extracted genomic DNA was distributed evenly across all wells of several immunoSEQ 96-well plates, and each plate served as one replicate. For unsorted PBMC, each replicate PCR was loaded with approximately 320 ng genomic DNA, equivalent to tens of thousands of T cell genomes. Genomic DNA from unsorted PBMC was sequenced over ten immunoSEQ deep assay plates. Purified libraries were quantified with a Qubit 3.0 fluorometer, sized on a Bioanalyzer 2100, and re-quantified with the KAPA Library Quantification kit. Every immunoSEQ 96-well plate was sequenced on a separate single-read 150-cycle Illumina NextSeq 550 flow cell. The paper's data handling went like this. The immunoSEQ output contained only junctional sequences without quality scores, so filtering could not match that applied to full-length reads. Sequences were annotated with PyIR, a Python wrapper for IgBLAST v1.9, and V/J genes and CDR3 were assigned using IMGT germline references. Reads with weak V/J assignments (E-value above 1e-6), missing CDR3, stop codons, out-of-frame junctions, or ambiguous translated residues were removed. V3J clonotypes were defined by identical inferred V gene, J gene, and CDR3 amino acid sequence. To compute the percentage overlap between repertoires, the number of shared unique clonotypes was divided by the size of the smaller repertoire. Richness of each repertoire was evaluated using RTK rarefaction, the Chao1 estimator, and Recon v2.1 estimates of unobserved clonotypes. As stored in TCRdb, this immuneACCESS dataset retains in-frame rearrangements with V and J assigned. A fraction of the clones does not appear; measured against another copy, unresolved V genes explain less than half of the discrepancy, and the remainder lacks a known reason. The DNA was the basis for D and trimming; V, J and clone size are from that table. The sample profile shows 450,000 to 650,000 clones; around 80% of them were found once. The ten biggest clones cover around 12% of the sample.

Overall study outcomes, separate from this receptor: Sampling was restricted to blood, and TCR repertoires in tissue are likely to differ from TCR repertoires in blood. Based on pairwise subsampling, the degree of clonotype sharing among donors was expected to be affected by sequencing depth. The small number of donors limited the genetic and exposure-history diversity represented.

Taken from the germline V gene (reference sequence), the CDR1 and CDR2 loops are GTSNPN and SVGIG. The CDR3 runs 13 amino acids, cysteine and phenylalanine included. The DNA shown is the 39-base CDR3, in frame from base 1. V sheds 3 bases and J sheds 13 bases, leaving 18 bases between their ends. Donors were healthy HIV-negative adults with no recently reported acute infections or vaccinations. Every donor was a Caucasian adult residing in Nashville, Tennessee, USA. For unsorted samples, tens of millions of PBMCs were counted and genomic DNA was extracted with the QIAamp DNA Blood Mini kit. Blood was collected by leukapheresis, and PBMCs were isolated by Ficoll-Histopaque density gradient centrifugation and then cryopreserved in liquid nitrogen vapor phase.

Input material: PBMCs. The rearrangement combines TRBV30 with TRBJ1-4, and the D gene may be TRBD1, 5 bases matching. This clonotype was obtained from a woman aged 40-49 years in good health. Some clones in this sample may be carry-over from other donors' samples. The CDR3 reads CAWSLFDQGGLFF. The bases read TGTGCCTGGAGCCTTTTCGATCAGGGAGGACTGTTTTTT.